These T cell receptor beta chains were read from a single sample in a study of cytomegalovirus exposure and HLA in healthy donors. This table comes from immunoSEQ multiplex PCR, and its TCRdb copy is limited to in-frame clones, with some not included. The sample has fewer than 200,000 clones, less than 90% seen once. Sequences were obtained from PBMCs. These TCRs come from a girl under three years old in good health and CMV-seronegative. The CDR3 runs from the conserved cysteine through the conserved F or W. D genes are given only for firm matches. Size is omitted from some rows. Given values are once, few, many or a class for expanded clones.

d_call: TRBD2; v_call: TRBV6-4; j_call: TRBJ2-7; clone_size: NA; cdr3_nt: TGTGCCAGCAGTGACTTAAGACTAGCTCGCGAGCAGTACTTC; cdr3_aa: CASSDLRLAREQYF
d_call: NA; v_call: TRBV6-5; j_call: TRBJ2-3; clone_size: NA; cdr3_nt: TGTGCCAGCAGTTACAGGACATCAAGCACAGATACGCAGTATTTT; cdr3_aa: CASSYRTSSTDTQYF
d_call: NA; v_call: TRBV19; j_call: TRBJ1-5; clone_size: few; cdr3_nt: TGTGCCAGTAGTATGCGGGGTAGGAGCAATCAGCCCCAGCATTTT; cdr3_aa: CASSMRGRSNQPQHF
d_call: NA; v_call: TRBV30; j_call: TRBJ1-2; clone_size: NA; cdr3_nt: TGTGCCTGGAGTCCCATTTATGGCTACACCTTC; cdr3_aa: CAWSPIYGYTF
d_call: NA; v_call: TRBV4-1; j_call: TRBJ1-1; clone_size: NA; cdr3_nt: TGCGCCAGCAGCCAAGCTAGTGGAGAGAACCCCTACTTGAACACTGAAGCTTTCTTT; cdr3_aa: CASSQASGENPYLNTEAFF
d_call: NA; v_call: TRBV7-9; j_call: TRBJ2-7; clone_size: few; cdr3_nt: TGTGCCAGCAGCGACCCCGAGGGGAGAGGACAGTCTTTATCCTACGAGCAGTACTTC; cdr3_aa: CASSDPEGRGQSLSYEQYF
d_call: NA; v_call: TRBV6-6; j_call: TRBJ1-5; clone_size: NA; cdr3_nt: TGTGCCAGCAGTCGGGTGGATGATCAGCCCCAGCATTTT; cdr3_aa: CASSRVDDQPQHF
d_call: NA; v_call: TRBV27; j_call: TRBJ1-2; clone_size: NA; cdr3_nt: TGTGCCAGCAGTTTATCCGGGACAAACTATGGCTACACCTTC; cdr3_aa: CASSLSGTNYGYTF
d_call: NA; v_call: TRBV15; j_call: TRBJ2-3; clone_size: NA; cdr3_nt: TGTGCCACCAGCATGTTAGCGGTCACAGATACGCAGTATTTT; cdr3_aa: CATSMLAVTDTQYF
d_call: TRBD1; v_call: TRBV20-1; j_call: TRBJ2-7; clone_size: NA; cdr3_nt: TGCAGTGCAAAGACAGGGATGGTGCAGTACTTC; cdr3_aa: CSAKTGMVQYF
d_call: TRBD2; v_call: TRBV5-8; j_call: TRBJ2-3; clone_size: NA; cdr3_nt: TGTGCCAGCAGCTCGGGACTAGCGGGGGGGCTGGATACGCAGTATTTT; cdr3_aa: CASSSGLAGGLDTQYF
d_call: TRBD1; v_call: TRBV6-5; j_call: TRBJ2-7; clone_size: NA; cdr3_nt: TGTGCCAGCAGCCCGGGACAGGGCTCCTACGAGCAGTACTTC; cdr3_aa: CASSPGQGSYEQYF
d_call: TRBD2; v_call: TRBV6-4; j_call: TRBJ2-3; clone_size: few; cdr3_nt: TGTGCCAGCAGTGACTCAGTAGCGGGAGGCCCAAGTGGGGGTACGCAGTATTTT; cdr3_aa: CASSDSVAGGPSGGTQYF
d_call: NA; v_call: TRBV7-9; j_call: TRBJ1-1; clone_size: NA; cdr3_nt: TGTGCCAGCAGCTTAGAGTTCGGGGGGTCGGGTGAAGCTTTCTTT; cdr3_aa: CASSLEFGGSGEAFF
d_call: NA; v_call: TRBV10-1; j_call: TRBJ2-3; clone_size: NA; cdr3_nt: TGCGCCAGCAGTCCGACATCCACAGATACGCAGTATTTT; cdr3_aa: CASSPTSTDTQYF
d_call: NA; v_call: TRBV7-2; j_call: TRBJ2-1; clone_size: NA; cdr3_nt: TGTGCAACGCCGAGGGGGGGGATTTCCTACAATGAGCAGTTCTTC; cdr3_aa: CATPRGGISYNEQFF
d_call: NA; v_call: TRBV18; j_call: TRBJ1-2; clone_size: NA; cdr3_nt: TGTGCCAGCTCACCACCGTCGGGGGGCGCGGCTGGCTACACCTTC; cdr3_aa: CASSPPSGGAAGYTF
d_call: NA; v_call: TRBV7-3; j_call: TRBJ2-3; clone_size: NA; cdr3_nt: TGTGCCAGCAGCTTACAGACGGGATCCACAGATACGCAGTATTTT; cdr3_aa: CASSLQTGSTDTQYF
d_call: NA; v_call: TRBV5-4; j_call: TRBJ1-1; clone_size: NA; cdr3_nt: TGTGCCAGCAGGCCCAGGGAAAACACTGAAGCTTTCTTT; cdr3_aa: CASRPRENTEAFF
d_call: NA; v_call: TRBV4-2; j_call: TRBJ1-1; clone_size: NA; cdr3_nt: TGTGCCAGCAGCCAAGAAAGTCGGGAAGCTTTCTTT; cdr3_aa: CASSQESREAFF
d_call: NA; v_call: TRBV30; j_call: TRBJ2-7; clone_size: NA; cdr3_nt: TGTGCCTGGGGGTTAGGGGGCTACGAGCAGTACTTC; cdr3_aa: CAWGLGGYEQYF
d_call: NA; v_call: TRBV27; j_call: TRBJ2-7; clone_size: NA; cdr3_nt: TGTGCCAGCAGTCCGTACAGGGAAAGGAGCTCCTACGAGCAGTACTTC; cdr3_aa: CASSPYRERSSYEQYF
d_call: TRBD1; v_call: TRBV7-9; j_call: TRBJ1-2; clone_size: NA; cdr3_nt: TGTGCCAGCATTCCATGGGACAGGGACTATGGCTACACCTTC; cdr3_aa: CASIPWDRDYGYTF